Listed here are 14 T cell receptor beta chains from one sample, sequenced in a study of blood T cell repertoires in COVID-19. Profiled with immunoSEQ multiplex PCR; TCRdb holds only in-frame clones, not every one. The table includes about 190,000 clones, roughly four fifths detected once. The sequenced sample consisted of peripheral blood. These receptors were collected from a woman aged 45-65 years with acute or convalescent COVID-19.

This chain uses TRBV14 with TRBJ2-3; tentatively, D is TRBD2 (5 bases). CDR1 is SGHDN, CDR2 FVKESK, per germline. V lost 2 bases, J lost 15 bases, and 21 bases lay in between. The CDR3 contains 14 residues. CDR3 amino acids: CASSQNPSSPSAYF. Written as DNA, the CDR3 is TGTGCCAGCAGCCAAAACCCTAGCTCCCCCTCTGCCTATTTT. The full variable domain, its missing parts supplied by reference TRBV14 and TRBJ2-3, is EAGVTQFPSHSVIEKGQTVTLRCDPISGHDNLYWYRRVMGKEIKFLLHFVKESKQDESGMPNNRFLAERTGGTYSTLKVQPAELEDSGVYFCASSQNPSSPSAYFGPGTRLTVL.

The chain's CDR3 is CASSIVASGAGISYEQYF. CDR3 DNA sequence: TGTGCCAGTAGTATAGTCGCTAGCGGGGCCGGGATCTCCTACGAGCAGTACTTC. The chain joins TRBV19 to TRBJ2-7, with 9 bases identical to TRBD2. There are 18 residues in the CDR3. Unmatched junction bases numbered 10, after V lost 1 base and J lost 0 bases. Germline V lookup: CDR1 LNHDA, CDR2 SQIVND (reference sequence).

This clone was counted between two and nine times. The genes are TRBV10-1 and TRBJ2-2; TRBD2 is a possible D gene (6 bases). Germline CDR1 reads WNHNN; CDR2 reads SYGVQD (reference sequence). V was trimmed by 7 bases and J by 7 bases, leaving 7 bases between them. This CDR3 spans 11 amino acids. The CDR3 coding sequence is TGCGCCAGCACGGGGGACGGGGAGCTGTTTTTT. As protein: CASTGDGELFF.

V is TRBV6-5 and J is TRBJ1-5, with a possible D match to TRBD1 (6 bases). Trimming cost V 4 bases and J 5 bases, with 9 bases left between them. Germline V gene sequence: CDR1 MNHEY, CDR2 SVGAGI. The CDR3 runs 13 residues. The CDR3 is CASSSYRDQPQHF. The CDR3 DNA sequence: TGTGCCAGCAGTTCGTACAGGGATCAGCCCCAGCATTTT.

The rearrangement links TRBV10-1 to TRBJ2-1; 8 bases are a match to TRBD2. V shed 5 bases and J 6 bases; nucleotides not matched to a gene: 6. The CDR3 totals 14 residues. The germline V gene encodes CDR1 WNHNN and CDR2 SYGVQD (reference sequence). The CDR3: CASSPGTSFNEQFF. The CDR3 bases are TGCGCCAGCAGTCCTGGGACTAGTTTCAATGAGCAGTTCTTC.

The J gene is TRBJ2-5, the V gene TRBV2; the match to TRBD2 covers 7 bases. The junction had 11 bases not matched to a gene; V was cut back by 8 bases and J by 5 bases. Germline-derived CDR1 and CDR2 are SNHLY and FYNNEI. The CDR3 spans 14 residues. The CDR3: CASGEIAGRETQYF. The CDR3 nucleotides are TGTGCCAGCGGGGAGATTGCCGGGAGGGAGACCCAGTACTTC.

The chain carries TRBV5-1 and TRBJ1-1; possible D gene TRBD1, 5 bases. This CDR3 spans 12 amino acids. Germline CDR1 and CDR2: SGHRS and YFSETQ. V was cut by 0 bases and J by 11 bases, with 11 bases left in between. This CDR3 is CASSLEGSGAFF. CDR3 coding DNA: TGCGCCAGCAGCTTGGAGGGGTCAGGGGCTTTCTTT.

V usage is TRBV10-1 and J usage is TRBJ2-5, with TRBD2 matching 9 bases. The CDR3 consists of 15 residues. CDR1 and CDR2 from the germline V gene are WNHNN and SYGVQD (reference sequence). V trimming: 3 bases; J trimming: 4 bases; junction bases outside the gene matches: 6. CDR3 sequence: CASSDQREVTETQYF. CDR3 bases: TGCGCCAGCAGTGACCAGCGGGAGGTCACAGAGACCCAGTACTTC.

The rearrangement links TRBV7-7 to TRBJ2-2; 7 nucleotides align to TRBD1. CDR1 is SSHAT, CDR2 FNYEAQ, per germline (reference sequence). V shed 3 bases and J 3 bases; nucleotides not matched to a gene: 4. The CDR3 consists of 15 residues. The CDR3 DNA reads TGTGCCAGCAGCTTTTCGACAGGGTACACCGGGGAGCTGTTTTTT. Residues: CASSFSTGYTGELFF.

The chain uses TRBV28 and TRBJ1-5, with TRBD1 matching over 9 bases. The CDR3 length is 17 residues. J was trimmed by 7 bases and V by 5 bases; bases with no gene match: 15. Looked up from germline, CDR1 is MDHEN and CDR2 is SYDVKM. The CDR3 region has the DNA TGTGCCAGCAGTCTCTACCGGGACAGGGTCCTCGGGCAGCCCCAGCATTTT. Translating gives CASSLYRDRVLGQPQHF.

The chain joins TRBV18 to TRBJ1-1; D may be TRBD1 (5 bases). The CDR3 extends over 13 amino acids. With 3 bases removed from V and 5 bases from J, the gap between germline ends came to 10 bases. Germline CDR1 reads KGHSH; CDR2 reads LQKENI. CDR3 DNA: TGTGCCAGCTCACCTTTCTCAGGGACTGAAGCTTTCTTT. Protein product: CASSPFSGTEAFF.

The count of this clone is one. CDR3 residues: CSASPRAYEQYF. The CDR3 DNA reads as TGCAGTGCTAGTCCCAGGGCTTACGAGCAGTACTTC. The chain joins TRBV20-1 to TRBJ2-7; D perhaps matches TRBD1 (5 bases). V was clipped by 3 bases and J by 4 bases, with 10 bases between them. The germline V gene encodes CDR1 DFQATT and CDR2 SNEGSKA (reference sequence). This CDR3 region has 12 residues.

The chain has TRBV6-6 and TRBJ1-5; 10 bases align to TRBD1. The CDR3 loop spans 19 amino acids. Unmatched junction bases numbered 16, after V lost 5 bases and J lost 3 bases. Looked up from germline, CDR1 is MNHNY and CDR2 is SVGAGI (reference sequence). CDR3 DNA: TGTGCCAGCAGTCTCCTCGAACCCGGGACAGGGGTGGCCAATCAGCCCCAGCATTTT. This codes for CASSLLEPGTGVANQPQHF.

V is TRBV27 and J is TRBJ1-6, with TRBD1 as a possible D gene (5 bases). The CDR3 length is 18 residues. CDR1 is MNHEY and CDR2 is SMNVEV in the germline V gene (reference sequence). The V and J ends lost 2 bases and 0 bases respectively, with 14 bases between them. The CDR3 DNA sequence: TGTGCCAGCAGTTTAAGGGGTTTTTCGAGCTCCTATAATTCACCCCTCCACTTT. It is translated as CASSLRGFSSSYNSPLHF.